This paragraph covers one TCR beta chain sequence. The antigen is undetermined. This sample was taken from a study of post-analysis software for immune sequencing data. Study summary: The patients showed relapsing-remitting, secondary progressive and progressive-relapsing multiple sclerosis courses. The study, taken as a whole, reports: When patients were compared with controls, five TRBV segments were more frequent, TRBV5-6, TRBV5-1 and TRBV20-1 among them. Controls showed significantly higher normalized Chao1 diversity than did multiple sclerosis patients. Samples made in the same batch grouped tightly together by F measure.

Germline V lookup: CDR1 SGHRS, CDR2 YFSETQ. The J segment lost 7 bases and the V segment lost 4 bases, leaving 11 bases of the junction unmatched. The CDR3 is 15 residues long. cDNA libraries of TCR beta carried unique molecular identifiers. A single record per CDR3 protein comes from TCRdb applying MiXCR to the PCR reads. The data contain about 620,000 distinct CDR3 sequences, 44% of them singletons. The chain recombines TRBV5-1 with TRBJ1-5, with TRBD1 matching over 7 bases. The sequence derives from a girl aged 5-17 years with multiple sclerosis. The sequencing sample was made of blood. This chain's CDR3 is CASSLLGQTDQPQHF. The CDR3 DNA follows: TGCGCCAGCAGCCTCCTGGGACAGACAGACCAGCCCCAGCATTTT.